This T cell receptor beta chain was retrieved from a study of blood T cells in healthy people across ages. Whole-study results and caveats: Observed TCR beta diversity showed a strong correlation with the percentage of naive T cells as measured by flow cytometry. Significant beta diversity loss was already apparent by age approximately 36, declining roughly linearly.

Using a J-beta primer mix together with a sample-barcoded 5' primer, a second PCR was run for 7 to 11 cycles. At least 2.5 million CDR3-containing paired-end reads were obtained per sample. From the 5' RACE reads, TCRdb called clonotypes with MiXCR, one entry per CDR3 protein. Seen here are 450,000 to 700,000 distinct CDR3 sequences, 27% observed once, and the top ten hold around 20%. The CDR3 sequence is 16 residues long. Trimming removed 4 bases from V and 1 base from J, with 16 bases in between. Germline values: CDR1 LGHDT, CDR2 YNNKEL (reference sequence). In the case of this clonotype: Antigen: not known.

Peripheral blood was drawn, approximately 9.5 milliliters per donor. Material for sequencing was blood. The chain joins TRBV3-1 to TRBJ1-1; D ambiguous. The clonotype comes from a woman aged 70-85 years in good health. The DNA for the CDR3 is TGTGCCAGCAGCCCCTTGTACGGACGTGGGAACACTGAAGCTTTCTTT. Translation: CASSPLYGRGNTEAFF.